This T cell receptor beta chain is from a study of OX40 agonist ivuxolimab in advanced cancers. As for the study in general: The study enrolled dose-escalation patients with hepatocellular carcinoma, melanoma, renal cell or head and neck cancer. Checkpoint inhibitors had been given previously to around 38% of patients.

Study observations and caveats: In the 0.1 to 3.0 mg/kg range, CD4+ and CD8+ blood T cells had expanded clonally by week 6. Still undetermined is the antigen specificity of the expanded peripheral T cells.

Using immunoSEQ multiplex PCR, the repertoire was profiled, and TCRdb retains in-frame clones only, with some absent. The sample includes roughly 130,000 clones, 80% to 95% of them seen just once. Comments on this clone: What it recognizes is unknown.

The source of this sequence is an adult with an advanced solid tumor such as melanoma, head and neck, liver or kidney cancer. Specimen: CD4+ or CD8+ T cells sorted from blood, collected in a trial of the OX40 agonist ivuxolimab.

The CDR3 sequence is CASSTTQGAGNTIYF. For the CDR3, the DNA is TGTGCCAGCAGCACAACACAGGGAGCTGGAAACACCATATATTTT. The V gene is TRBV9, the J gene TRBJ1-3; maybe TRBD1 (6 bases). The CDR3 loop spans 15 amino acids. Trimming took off 4 bases at V and 2 bases at J, with 13 bases between the two ends. CDR1 is SGDLS, CDR2 YYNGEE, per germline.